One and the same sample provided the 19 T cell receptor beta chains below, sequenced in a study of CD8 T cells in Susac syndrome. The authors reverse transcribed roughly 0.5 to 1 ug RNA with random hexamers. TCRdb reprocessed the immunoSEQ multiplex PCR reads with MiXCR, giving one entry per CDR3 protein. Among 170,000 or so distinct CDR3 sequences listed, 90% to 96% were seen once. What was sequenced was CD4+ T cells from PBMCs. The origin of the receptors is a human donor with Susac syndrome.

In DNA form, the CDR3 reads TGTGCCAGCAGCCTTAGTCATGGCTACACCTTC. It specifies CASSLSHGYTF. V gene TRBV7-2 combines with J gene TRBJ1-2; D remains unclear. In germline, CDR1 is SGHTA, CDR2 FQGNSA. The V end lost 5 bases, the J end lost 6 bases, and 7 bases lay between the germline ends. The CDR3 loop spans 11 amino acids.

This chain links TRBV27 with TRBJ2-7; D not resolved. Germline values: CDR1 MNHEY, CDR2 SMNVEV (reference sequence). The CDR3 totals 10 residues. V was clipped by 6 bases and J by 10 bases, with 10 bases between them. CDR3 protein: CASRGRRQYF. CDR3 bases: TGTGCCAGCAGGGGTCGAAGACAGTACTTC.

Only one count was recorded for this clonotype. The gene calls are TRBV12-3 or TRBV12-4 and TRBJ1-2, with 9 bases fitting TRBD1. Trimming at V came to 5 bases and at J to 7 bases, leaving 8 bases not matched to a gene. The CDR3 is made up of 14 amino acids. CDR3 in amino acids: CASSPTGGFVGYTF. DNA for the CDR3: TGTGCCAGCAGTCCCACAGGGGGCTTCGTTGGCTACACCTTC.

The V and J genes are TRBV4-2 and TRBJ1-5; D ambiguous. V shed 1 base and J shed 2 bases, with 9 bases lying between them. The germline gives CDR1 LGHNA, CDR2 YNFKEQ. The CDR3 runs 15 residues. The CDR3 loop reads CASSQGAVGNQPQHF. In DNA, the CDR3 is TGTGCCAGCAGCCAAGGGGCAGTCGGCAATCAGCCCCAGCATTTT.

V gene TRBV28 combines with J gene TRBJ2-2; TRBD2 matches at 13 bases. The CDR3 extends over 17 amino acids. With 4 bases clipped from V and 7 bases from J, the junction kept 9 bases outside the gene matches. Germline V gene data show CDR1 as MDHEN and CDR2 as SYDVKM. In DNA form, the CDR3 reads TGTGCCAGCAGTTCCCCCACTAGCGGGAGGGTGATCGGGGAGCTGTTTTTT. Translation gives CASSSPTSGRVIGELFF.

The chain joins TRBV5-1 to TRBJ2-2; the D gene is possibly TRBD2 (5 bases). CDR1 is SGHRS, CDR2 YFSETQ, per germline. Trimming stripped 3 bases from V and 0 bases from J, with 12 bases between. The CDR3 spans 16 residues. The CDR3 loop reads CASSSGSAANTGELFF. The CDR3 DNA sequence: TGCGCCAGCAGCTCGGGGAGTGCCGCGAACACCGGGGAGCTGTTTTTT.

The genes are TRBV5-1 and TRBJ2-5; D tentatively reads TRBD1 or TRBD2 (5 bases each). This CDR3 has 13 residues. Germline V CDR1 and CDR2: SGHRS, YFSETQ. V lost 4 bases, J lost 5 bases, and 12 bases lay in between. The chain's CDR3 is CASSPGGWETQYF. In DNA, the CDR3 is TGCGCCAGCAGCCCTGGGGGTTGGGAGACCCAGTACTTC. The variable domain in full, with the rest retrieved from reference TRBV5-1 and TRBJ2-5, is KAGVTQTPRYLIKTRGQQVTLSCSPISGHRSVSWYQQTPGQGLQFLFEYFSETQRNKGNFPGRFSGRQFSNSRSEMNVSTLELGDSALYLCASSPGGWETQYFGPGTRLLVL.

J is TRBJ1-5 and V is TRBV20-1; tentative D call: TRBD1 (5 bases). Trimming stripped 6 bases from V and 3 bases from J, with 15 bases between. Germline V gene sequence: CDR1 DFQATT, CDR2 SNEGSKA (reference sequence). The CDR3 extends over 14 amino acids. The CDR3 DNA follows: TGCAGTGCCGTGAGAGGGGAGGACAATCAGCCCCAGCATTTT. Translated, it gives CSAVRGEDNQPQHF.

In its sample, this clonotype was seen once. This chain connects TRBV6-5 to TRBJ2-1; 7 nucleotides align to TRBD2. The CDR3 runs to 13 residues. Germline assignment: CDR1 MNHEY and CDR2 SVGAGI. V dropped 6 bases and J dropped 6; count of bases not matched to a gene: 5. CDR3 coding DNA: TGTGCCAGCAGAGTAGGCGGGGGCAATGAGCAGTTCTTC. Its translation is CASRVGGGNEQFF.

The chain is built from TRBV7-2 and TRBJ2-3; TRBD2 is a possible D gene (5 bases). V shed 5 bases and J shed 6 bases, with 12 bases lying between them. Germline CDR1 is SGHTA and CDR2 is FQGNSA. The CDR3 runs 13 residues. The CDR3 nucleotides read TGTGCCAGCAGCCCCAGCCGGAGGGATACGCAGTATTTT. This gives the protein CASSPSRRDTQYF.

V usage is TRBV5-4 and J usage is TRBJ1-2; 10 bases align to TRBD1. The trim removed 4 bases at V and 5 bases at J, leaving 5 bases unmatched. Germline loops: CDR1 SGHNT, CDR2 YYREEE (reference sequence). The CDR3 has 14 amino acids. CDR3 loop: CASSEGTGDYGYTF. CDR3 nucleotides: TGTGCCAGCAGCGAGGGGACAGGGGATTATGGCTACACCTTC.

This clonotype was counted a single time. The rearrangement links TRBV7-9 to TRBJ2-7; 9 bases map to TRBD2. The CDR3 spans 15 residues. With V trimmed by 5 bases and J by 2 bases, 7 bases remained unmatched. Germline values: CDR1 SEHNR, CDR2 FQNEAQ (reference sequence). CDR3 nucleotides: TGTGCCAGCAGCCAAAGCGGGAGGCAAACCTACGAGCAGTACTTC. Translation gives CASSQSGRQTYEQYF.

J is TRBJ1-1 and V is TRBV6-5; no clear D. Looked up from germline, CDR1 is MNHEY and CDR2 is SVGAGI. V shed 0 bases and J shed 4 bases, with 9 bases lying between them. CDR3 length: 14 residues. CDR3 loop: CASSYSAGGTEAFF. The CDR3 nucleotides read TGTGCCAGCAGTTACTCGGCCGGAGGCACTGAAGCTTTCTTT.

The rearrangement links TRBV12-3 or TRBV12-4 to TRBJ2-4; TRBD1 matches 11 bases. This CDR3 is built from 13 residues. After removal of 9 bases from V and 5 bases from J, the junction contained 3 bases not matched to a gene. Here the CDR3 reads CASRTGGENIQYF. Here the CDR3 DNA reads TGTGCCAGTAGGACAGGGGGCGAAAACATTCAGTACTTC.

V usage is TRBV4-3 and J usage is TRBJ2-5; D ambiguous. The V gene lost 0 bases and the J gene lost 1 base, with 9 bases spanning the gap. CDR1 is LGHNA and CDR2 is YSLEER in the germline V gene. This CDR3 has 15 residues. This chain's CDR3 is CASSQDYGSQETQYF. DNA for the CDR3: TGCGCCAGCAGCCAAGATTATGGCTCCCAAGAGACCCAGTACTTC.

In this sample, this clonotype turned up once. The CDR3 region has the DNA TGTGCCACCAGTGAGTCTAGCGGATTACAAGAGACCCAGTACTTC. It yields the protein CATSESSGLQETQYF. This rearrangement joins TRBV24-1 to TRBJ2-5; 7 bases match TRBD2. The junction had 6 bases not matched to a gene; V was cut back by 4 bases and J by 2 bases. The CDR3 has 15 residues. Germline values: CDR1 KGHDR, CDR2 SFDVKD.

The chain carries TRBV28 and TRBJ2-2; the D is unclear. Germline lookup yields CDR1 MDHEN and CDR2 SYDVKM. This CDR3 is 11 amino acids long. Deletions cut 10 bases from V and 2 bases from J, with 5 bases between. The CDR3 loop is CATFNTGELFF. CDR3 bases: TGTGCCACCTTCAACACCGGGGAGCTGTTTTTT.

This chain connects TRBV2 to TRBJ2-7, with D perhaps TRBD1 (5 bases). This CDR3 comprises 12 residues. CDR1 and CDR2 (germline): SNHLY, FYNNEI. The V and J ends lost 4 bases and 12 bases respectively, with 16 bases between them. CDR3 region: CASSASRGSAYF. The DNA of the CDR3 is TGTGCCAGCAGTGCATCAAGGGGATCGGCGTACTTC.

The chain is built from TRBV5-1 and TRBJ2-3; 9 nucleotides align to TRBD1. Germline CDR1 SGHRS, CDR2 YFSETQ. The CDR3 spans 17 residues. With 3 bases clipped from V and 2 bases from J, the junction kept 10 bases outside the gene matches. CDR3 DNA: TGCGCCAGCAGCTCAACCCGGGACAGGGCACTCACAGATACGCAGTATTTT. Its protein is CASSSTRDRALTDTQYF.